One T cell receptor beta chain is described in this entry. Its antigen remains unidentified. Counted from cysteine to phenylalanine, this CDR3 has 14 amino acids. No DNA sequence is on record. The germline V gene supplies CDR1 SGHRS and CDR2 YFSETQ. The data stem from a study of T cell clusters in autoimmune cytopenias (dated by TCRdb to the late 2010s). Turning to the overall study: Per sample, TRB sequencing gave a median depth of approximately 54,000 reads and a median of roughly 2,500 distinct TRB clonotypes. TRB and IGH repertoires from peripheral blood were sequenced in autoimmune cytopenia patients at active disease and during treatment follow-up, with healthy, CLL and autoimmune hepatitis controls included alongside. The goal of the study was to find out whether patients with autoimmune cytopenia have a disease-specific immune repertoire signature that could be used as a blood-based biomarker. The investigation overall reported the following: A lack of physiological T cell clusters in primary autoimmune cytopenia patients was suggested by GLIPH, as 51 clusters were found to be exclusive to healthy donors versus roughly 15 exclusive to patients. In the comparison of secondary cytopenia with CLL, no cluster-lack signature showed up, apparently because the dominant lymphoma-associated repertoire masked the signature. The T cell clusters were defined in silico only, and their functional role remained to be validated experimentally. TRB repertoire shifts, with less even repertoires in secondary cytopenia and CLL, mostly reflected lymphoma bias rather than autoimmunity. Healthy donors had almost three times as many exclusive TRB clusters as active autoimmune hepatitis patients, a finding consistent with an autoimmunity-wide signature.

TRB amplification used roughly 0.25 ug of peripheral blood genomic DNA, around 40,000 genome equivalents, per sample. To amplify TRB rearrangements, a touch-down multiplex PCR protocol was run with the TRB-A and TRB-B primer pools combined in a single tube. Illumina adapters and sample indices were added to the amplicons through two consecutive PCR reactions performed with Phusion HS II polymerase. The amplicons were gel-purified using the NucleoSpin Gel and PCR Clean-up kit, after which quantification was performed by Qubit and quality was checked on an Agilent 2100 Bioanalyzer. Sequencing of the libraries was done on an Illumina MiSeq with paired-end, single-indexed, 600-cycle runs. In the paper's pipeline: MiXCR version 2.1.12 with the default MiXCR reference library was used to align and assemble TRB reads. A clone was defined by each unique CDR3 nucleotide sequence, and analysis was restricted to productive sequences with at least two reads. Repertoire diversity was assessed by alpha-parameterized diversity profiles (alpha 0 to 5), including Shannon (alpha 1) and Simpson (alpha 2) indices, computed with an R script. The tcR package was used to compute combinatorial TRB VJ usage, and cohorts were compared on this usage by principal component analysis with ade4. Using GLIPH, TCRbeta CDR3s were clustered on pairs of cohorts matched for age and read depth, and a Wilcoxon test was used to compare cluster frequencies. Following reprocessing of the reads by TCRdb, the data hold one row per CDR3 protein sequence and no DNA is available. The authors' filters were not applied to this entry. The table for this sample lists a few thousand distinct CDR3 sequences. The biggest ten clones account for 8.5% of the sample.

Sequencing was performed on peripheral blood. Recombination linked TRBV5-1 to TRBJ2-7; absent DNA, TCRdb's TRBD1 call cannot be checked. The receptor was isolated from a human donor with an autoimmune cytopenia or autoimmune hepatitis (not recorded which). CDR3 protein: CASSLDGTGLRQYF.